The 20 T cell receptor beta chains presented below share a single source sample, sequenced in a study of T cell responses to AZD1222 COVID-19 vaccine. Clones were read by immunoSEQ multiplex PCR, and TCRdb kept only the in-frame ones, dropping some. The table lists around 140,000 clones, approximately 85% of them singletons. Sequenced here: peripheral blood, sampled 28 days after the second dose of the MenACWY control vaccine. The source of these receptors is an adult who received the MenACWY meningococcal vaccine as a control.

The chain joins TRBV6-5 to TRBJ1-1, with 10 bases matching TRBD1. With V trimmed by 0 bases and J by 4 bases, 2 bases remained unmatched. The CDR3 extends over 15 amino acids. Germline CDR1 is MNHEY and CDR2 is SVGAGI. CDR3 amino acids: CASSYSRTGGTEAFF. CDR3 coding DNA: TGTGCCAGCAGTTACTCGAGGACAGGGGGCACTGAAGCTTTCTTT.

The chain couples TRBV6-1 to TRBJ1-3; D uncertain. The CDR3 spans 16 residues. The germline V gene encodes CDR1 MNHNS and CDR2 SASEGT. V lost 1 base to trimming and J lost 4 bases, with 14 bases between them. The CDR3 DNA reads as TGTGCCAGCAGTGAAGGGCCTTCAAATAAGGGAAACACCATATATTTT. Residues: CASSEGPSNKGNTIYF.

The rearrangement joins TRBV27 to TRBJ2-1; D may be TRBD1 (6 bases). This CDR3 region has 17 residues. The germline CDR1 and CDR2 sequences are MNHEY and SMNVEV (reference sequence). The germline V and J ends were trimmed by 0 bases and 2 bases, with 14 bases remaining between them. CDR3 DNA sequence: TGTGCCAGCAGTTTATCTGTCTGGGGGCGTACCTACAATGAGCAGTTCTTC. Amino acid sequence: CASSLSVWGRTYNEQFF.

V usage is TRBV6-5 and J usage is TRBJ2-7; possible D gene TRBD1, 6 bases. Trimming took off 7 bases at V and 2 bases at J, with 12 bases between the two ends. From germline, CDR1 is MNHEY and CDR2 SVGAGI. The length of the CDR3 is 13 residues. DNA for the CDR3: TGTGCCAGCAACAGGGCGGTAACCTACGAGCAGTACGTC. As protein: CASNRAVTYEQYV.

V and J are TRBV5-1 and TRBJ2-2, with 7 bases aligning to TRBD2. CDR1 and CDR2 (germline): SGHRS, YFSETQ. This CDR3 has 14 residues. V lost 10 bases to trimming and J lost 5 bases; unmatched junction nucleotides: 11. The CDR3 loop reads CASTDGGWTGELFF. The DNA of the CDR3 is TGCGCCTCCACGGACGGGGGGTGGACCGGGGAGCTGTTTTTT. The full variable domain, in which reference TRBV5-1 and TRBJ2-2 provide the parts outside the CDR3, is KAGVTQTPRYLIKTRGQQVTLSCSPISGHRSVSWYQQTPGQGLQFLFEYFSETQRNKGNFPGRFSGRQFSNSRSEMNVSTLELGDSALYLCASTDGGWTGELFFGEGSRLTVL.

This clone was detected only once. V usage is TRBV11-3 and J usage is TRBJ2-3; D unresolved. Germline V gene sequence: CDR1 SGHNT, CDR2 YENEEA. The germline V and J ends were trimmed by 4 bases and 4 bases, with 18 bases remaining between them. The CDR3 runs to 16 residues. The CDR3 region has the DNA TGTGCCAGCAGCTATGAGGCCGCCCATGGCGCAGATACGCAGTATTTT. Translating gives CASSYEAAHGADTQYF.

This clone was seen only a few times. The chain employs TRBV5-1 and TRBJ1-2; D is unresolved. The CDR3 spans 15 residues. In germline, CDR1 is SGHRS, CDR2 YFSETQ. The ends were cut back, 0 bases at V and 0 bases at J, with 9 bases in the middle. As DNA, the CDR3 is TGCGCCAGCAGCTTGGACCCGGTCTCTAACTATGGCTACACCTTC. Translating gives CASSLDPVSNYGYTF.

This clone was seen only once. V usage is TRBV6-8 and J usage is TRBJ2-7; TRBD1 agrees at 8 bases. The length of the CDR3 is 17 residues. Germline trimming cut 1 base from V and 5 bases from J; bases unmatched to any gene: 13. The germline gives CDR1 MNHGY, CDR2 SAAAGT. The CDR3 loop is CASSYCERGQGCDEQYV. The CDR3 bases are TGTGCCAGCAGTTACTGCGAACGCGGACAGGGATGTGACGAGCAGTACGTC.

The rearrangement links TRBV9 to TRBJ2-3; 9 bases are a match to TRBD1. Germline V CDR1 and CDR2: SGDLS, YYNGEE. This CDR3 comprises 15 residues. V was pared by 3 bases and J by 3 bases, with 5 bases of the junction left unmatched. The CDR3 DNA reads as TGTGCCAGCAGCGAACAGGGGGCGCAGACAGATACGCAGTATTTT. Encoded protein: CASSEQGAQTDTQYF.

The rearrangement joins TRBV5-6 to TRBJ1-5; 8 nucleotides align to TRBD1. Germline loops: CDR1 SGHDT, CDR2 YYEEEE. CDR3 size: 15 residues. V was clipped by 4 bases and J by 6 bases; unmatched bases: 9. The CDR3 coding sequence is TGTGCCAGCAGCAGAGGACAGGGCGGGCGTCAGCCCCAGCATTTT. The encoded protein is CASSRGQGGRQPQHF. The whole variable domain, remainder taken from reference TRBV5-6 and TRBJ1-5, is DAGVTQSPTHLIKTRGQQVTLRCSPKSGHDTVSWYQQALGQGPQFIFQYYEEEERQRGNFPDRFSGHQFPNYSSELNVNALLLGDSALYLCASSRGQGGRQPQHFGDGTRLSIL.

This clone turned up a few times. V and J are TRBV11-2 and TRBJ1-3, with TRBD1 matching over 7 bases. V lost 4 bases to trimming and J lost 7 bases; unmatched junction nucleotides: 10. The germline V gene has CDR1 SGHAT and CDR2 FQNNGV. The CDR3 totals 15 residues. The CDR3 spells CASSSGQPGGNTIYF. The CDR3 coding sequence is TGTGCCAGCAGCTCGGGACAGCCCGGCGGGAACACCATATATTTT.

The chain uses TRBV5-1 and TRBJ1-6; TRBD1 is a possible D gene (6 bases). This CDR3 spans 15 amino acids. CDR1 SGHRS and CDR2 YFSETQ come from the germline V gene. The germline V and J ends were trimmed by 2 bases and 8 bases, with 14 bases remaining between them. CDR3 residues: CASSFTTGSHSPLHF. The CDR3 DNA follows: TGCGCCAGCAGCTTTACAACAGGGAGCCATTCACCCCTCCACTTT.

The CDR3 DNA reads TGTGCCAGCAGTGAAGCGCTTCGAGGCAACCAAGAGACCCAGTACTTC. Translated: CASSEALRGNQETQYF. The chain joins TRBV6-1 to TRBJ2-5; D unresolved. This CDR3 is 16 amino acids long. Trimming stripped 0 bases from V and 0 bases from J, with 11 bases between. CDR1 MNHNS and CDR2 SASEGT come from the germline V gene.

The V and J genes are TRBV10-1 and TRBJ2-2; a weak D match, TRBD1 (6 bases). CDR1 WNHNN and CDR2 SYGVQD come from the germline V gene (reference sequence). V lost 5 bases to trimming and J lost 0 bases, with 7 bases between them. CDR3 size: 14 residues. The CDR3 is CASSTGTNTGELFF. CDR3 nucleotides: TGCGCCAGCAGTACAGGGACGAACACCGGGGAGCTGTTTTTT.

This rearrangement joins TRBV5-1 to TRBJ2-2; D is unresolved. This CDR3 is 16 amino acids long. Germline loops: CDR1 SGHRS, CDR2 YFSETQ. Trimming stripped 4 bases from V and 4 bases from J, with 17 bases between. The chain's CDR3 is CASSLSSGVSTGELFF. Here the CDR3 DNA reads TGCGCCAGCAGCCTTAGTAGTGGGGTTTCCACCGGGGAGCTGTTTTTT.

The CDR3 DNA reads as TGTGCCAGCAGTTACTCGATGCCAGGTTTGAACACTGAAGCTTTCTTT. Translation: CASSYSMPGLNTEAFF. The V and J genes are TRBV6-5 and TRBJ1-1; D is uncertain. The CDR3 length is 16 residues. V was clipped by 0 bases and J by 0 bases, with 11 bases between them. Germline V CDR1 and CDR2: MNHEY, SVGAGI.

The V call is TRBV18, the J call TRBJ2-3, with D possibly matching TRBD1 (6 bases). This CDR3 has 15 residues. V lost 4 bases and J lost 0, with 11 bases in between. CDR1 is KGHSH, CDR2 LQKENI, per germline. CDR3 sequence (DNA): TGTGCCAGCTCACGGCAAGGGGGTAGCACAGATACGCAGTATTTT. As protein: CASSRQGGSTDTQYF. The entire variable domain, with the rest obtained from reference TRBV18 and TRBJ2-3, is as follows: NAGVMQNPRHLVRRRGQEARLRCSPMKGHSHVYWYRQLPEEGLKFMVYLQKENIIDESGMPKERFSAEFPKEGPSILRIQQVVRGDSAAYFCASSRQGGSTDTQYFGPGTRLTVL.

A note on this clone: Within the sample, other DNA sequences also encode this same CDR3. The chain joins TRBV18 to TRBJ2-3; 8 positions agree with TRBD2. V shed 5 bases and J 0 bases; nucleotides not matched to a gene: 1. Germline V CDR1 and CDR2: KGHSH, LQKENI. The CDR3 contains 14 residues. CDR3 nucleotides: TGTGCCAGCTCAGCGGGAGGTAGCACAGATACGCAGTATTTT. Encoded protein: CASSAGGSTDTQYF. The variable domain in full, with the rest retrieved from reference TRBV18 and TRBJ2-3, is NAGVMQNPRHLVRRRGQEARLRCSPMKGHSHVYWYRQLPEEGLKFMVYLQKENIIDESGMPKERFSAEFPKEGPSILRIQQVVRGDSAAYFCASSAGGSTDTQYFGPGTRLTVL.

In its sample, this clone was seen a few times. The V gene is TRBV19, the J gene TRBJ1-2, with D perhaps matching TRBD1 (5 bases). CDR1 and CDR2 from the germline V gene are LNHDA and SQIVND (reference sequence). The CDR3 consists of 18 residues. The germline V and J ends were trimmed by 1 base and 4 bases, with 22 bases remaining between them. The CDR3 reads CASSIAHRQGPVAYGYTF. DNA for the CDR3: TGTGCCAGTAGTATAGCCCACCGGCAGGGACCCGTCGCCTATGGCTACACCTTC. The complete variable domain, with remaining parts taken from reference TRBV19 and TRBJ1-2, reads DGGITQSPKYLFRKEGQNVTLSCEQNLNHDAMYWYRQDPGQGLRLIYYSQIVNDFQKGDIAEGYSVSREKKESFPLTVTSAQKNPTAFYLCASSIAHRQGPVAYGYTFGSGTRLTVV.

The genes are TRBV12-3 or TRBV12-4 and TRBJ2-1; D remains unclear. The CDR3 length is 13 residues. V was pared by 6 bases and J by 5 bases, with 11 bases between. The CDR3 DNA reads TGTGCCAGCAGCCCAAGGTGGGACAATGAGCAGTTCTTC. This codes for CASSPRWDNEQFF.